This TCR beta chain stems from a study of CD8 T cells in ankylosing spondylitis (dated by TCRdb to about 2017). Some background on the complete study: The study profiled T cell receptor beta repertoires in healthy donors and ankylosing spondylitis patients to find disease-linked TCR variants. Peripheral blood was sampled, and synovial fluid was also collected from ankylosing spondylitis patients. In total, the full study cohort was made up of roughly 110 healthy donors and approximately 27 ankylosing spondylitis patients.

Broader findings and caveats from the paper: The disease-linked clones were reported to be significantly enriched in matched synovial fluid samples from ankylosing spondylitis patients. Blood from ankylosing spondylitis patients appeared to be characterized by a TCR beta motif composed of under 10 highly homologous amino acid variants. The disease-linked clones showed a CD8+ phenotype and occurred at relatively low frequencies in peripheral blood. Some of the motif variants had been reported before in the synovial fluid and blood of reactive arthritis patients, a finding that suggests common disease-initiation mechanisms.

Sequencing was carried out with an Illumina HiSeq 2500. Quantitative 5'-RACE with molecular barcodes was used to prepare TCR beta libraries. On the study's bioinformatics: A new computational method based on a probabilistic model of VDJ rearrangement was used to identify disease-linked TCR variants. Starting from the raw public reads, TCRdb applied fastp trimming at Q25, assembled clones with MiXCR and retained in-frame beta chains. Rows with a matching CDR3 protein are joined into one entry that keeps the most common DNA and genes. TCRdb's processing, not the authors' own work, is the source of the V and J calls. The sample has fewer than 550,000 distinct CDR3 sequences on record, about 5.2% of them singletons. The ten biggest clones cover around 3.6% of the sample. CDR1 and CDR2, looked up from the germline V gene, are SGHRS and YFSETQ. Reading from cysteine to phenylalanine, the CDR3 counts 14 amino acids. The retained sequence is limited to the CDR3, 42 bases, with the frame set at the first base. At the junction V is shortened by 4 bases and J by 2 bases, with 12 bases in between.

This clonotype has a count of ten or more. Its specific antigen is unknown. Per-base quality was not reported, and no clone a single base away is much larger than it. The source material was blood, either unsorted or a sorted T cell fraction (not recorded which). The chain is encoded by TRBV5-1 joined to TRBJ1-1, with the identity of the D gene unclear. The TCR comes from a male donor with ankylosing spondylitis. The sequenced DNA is TGCGCCAGCAGCGCGGACTCAACTAACACTGAAGCTTTCTTT. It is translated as CASSADSTNTEAFF.